The rows below give T cell receptor beta chains drawn from one sample of a study of metastatic and nonmetastatic thyroid tumors. From the PCR reads, TCRdb re-called clones with MiXCR. In the table there are nearly 25,000 clones, about an eighth of which are singletons. Sequencing input: blood. All receptors come from a female donor with papillary thyroid cancer or a benign thyroid nodule (not recorded which). Some clones in this sample may be carry-over from other donors' samples. Each CDR3 is given with its conserved first and last residue. Fields, in order: D gene, J gene, clone size, V gene, CDR3 DNA, CDR3 protein. A D gene is named only where the DNA matches it firmly. Size tells how often a clone was seen (once, few, many) or the class of an expanded clone, and some rows leave it out.

>.|TRBJ2-7|.|TRBV28
TGTGCCAGCAGTTCTCTGGGACCGACCCACTACGAGCAGTACTTC
CASSSLGPTHYEQYF
>.|TRBJ1-2|few|TRBV5-1
TGCGCCAGCAGCTTGTCGGGGGGTAACTATGGCTACACCTTC
CASSLSGGNYGYTF
>.|TRBJ1-5|many|TRBV20-1
TGCAGTGCTGCGGGGGGACGGACAGATCCTCAGCCCCAGCATTTT
CSAAGGRTDPQPQHF
>.|TRBJ1-2|.|TRBV19
TGTGCCACGAACACGGTGGGAGGCTACACCTTC
CATNTVGGYTF
>TRBD1|TRBJ1-6|many|TRBV2
TGTGCCAGCAGCGGACAGGGGGTAAAATCACCCCTCCACTTT
CASSGQGVKSPLHF
>.|TRBJ1-4|many|TRBV5-1
TGCGCCAGCAGCTTGGTTCGGACAGCTAATGAAAAACTGTTTTTT
CASSLVRTANEKLFF
>TRBD2|TRBJ2-1|.|TRBV2
TGTGCCAGCAGTAGAGAGGAACTAGCGGGAGTAATCTTC
CASSREELAGVIF
>.|TRBJ1-4|many|TRBV5-5
TGTGCCAGCAGCTTCTTTTACCTCCGGCACAATAATGAAAAACTGTTTTTT
CASSFFYLRHNNEKLFF
>.|TRBJ2-1|many|TRBV27
TGTGCCAGCAGTTTTTTGCCAACCAGATACAATGAGCAGTTCTTC
CASSFLPTRYNEQFF
>TRBD2|TRBJ2-3|.|TRBV6-2/TRBV6-3
TGTGCCAGCACCACACCGGGACTAGCGGGAGGCCCCGATGGCACAGATACGCAGTATTTT
CASTTPGLAGGPDGTDTQYF
>.|TRBJ2-5|many|TRBV10-3
TGTGCCACCCGGGGTTCGGAGACCCAGTACTTC
CATRGSETQYF
>.|TRBJ1-1|few|TRBV6-2/TRBV6-3
TGTGCCAGCAGTCCCCTCTCCGACAGACTGAACACTGAAGCTTTCTTT
CASSPLSDRLNTEAFF
>.|TRBJ2-7|medium-sized|TRBV2
TGTGCCAGCAGTGAGTACTACGAGCAGTACTTC
CASSEYYEQYF
>TRBD1|TRBJ1-6|.|TRBV20-1
TGCAGTGCTAGAGGCCACAGGGGGGGGCAGAACTATAATTCACCCCTCCACTTT
CSARGHRGGQNYNSPLHF
>TRBD2|TRBJ2-1|many|TRBV28
TGTGCCAGCAGTCTAGCGGCCCCCTACAATGAGCAGTTCTTC
CASSLAAPYNEQFF
>.|TRBJ1-6|medium-sized|TRBV6-1
TGTGCCAGCAGCGAATACCCTGGGGGGGGCGGATCACCCCTCCACTTT
CASSEYPGGGGSPLHF
>TRBD1|TRBJ1-6|medium-sized|TRBV6-2/TRBV6-3
TGTGCCAGCAGCGAGGGACAGGCTCGTTCACCCCTCCACTTT
CASSEGQARSPLHF
>TRBD1|TRBJ1-1|few|TRBV28
TGTGCCAGCACCCAAACAGGGGCTGAAGCTTTCTTT
CASTQTGAEAFF
>TRBD2|TRBJ2-7|medium-sized|TRBV3-1
TGTGCCAGCAGCCAAGGACTAGCGGGTGGGGTGTACGAGCAGTACTTC
CASSQGLAGGVYEQYF
>.|TRBJ2-1|many|TRBV6-1
TGTGCCAGCAGCTCCGGGACGGAGTACAATGAGCAGTTCTTC
CASSSGTEYNEQFF
>.|TRBJ2-1|many|TRBV30
TGTGCCTCCCAGTTAGCTAGCTCCTACAATGAGCAGTTCTTC
CASQLASSYNEQFF
>.|TRBJ2-5|few|TRBV2
TGTGCCAGCAGTGAATGGGAGACCCAGTACTTC
CASSEWETQYF
>TRBD2|TRBJ2-1|.|TRBV20-1
TGCAGTGCTAGAGATTTATTGACTAGCGGACACAATGAGCAGTTCTTC
CSARDLLTSGHNEQFF
>.|TRBJ2-3|many|TRBV20-1
TGCAGTGCTAGGGACAGAGTCTCTAGCACAGATACGCAGTATTTT
CSARDRVSSTDTQYF
>TRBD1|TRBJ1-4|many|TRBV2
TGTGCCAGCAGTGAAGAGAGGACAGGGACAGGGGAAAAACTGTTTTTT
CASSEERTGTGEKLFF
>TRBD1|TRBJ2-1|many|TRBV29-1
TGCAGCGCCAGGCGGGACAGGGAGAGTGATGAGCAGTTCTTC
CSARRDRESDEQFF
>.|TRBJ2-2|many|TRBV27
TGTGCCAGCAGTCCAGCGAACACCGGGGAGCTGTTTTTT
CASSPANTGELFF
>TRBD1|TRBJ1-1|many|TRBV4-1
TGCGCCAGCAGAGGGCCCATACAGGGGCCGAACACTGAAGCTTTCTTT
CASRGPIQGPNTEAFF
>TRBD2|TRBJ2-3|many|TRBV20-1
TGCAGTGCTAGGTCCCCAGCCGGGAGGGGAGATACGCAGTATTTT
CSARSPAGRGDTQYF
>.|TRBJ1-2|many|TRBV5-1
TGCGCCAGCAGCTTGGGCGGACCGGAGGGCTACACCTTC
CASSLGGPEGYTF
>.|TRBJ2-1|many|TRBV5-6
TGTGCCAGCACGACGAACAGGGACAATGAGCAGTTCTTC
CASTTNRDNEQFF
>TRBD2|TRBJ2-1|many|TRBV6-6
TGTGCCAGCAGTTACTTTGGGAGGGATGAGCAGTTCTTC
CASSYFGRDEQFF
>TRBD1|TRBJ2-7|few|TRBV28
TGTGCCAGCAGGAAAGGACAGGTTACCTACGAGCAGTACTTC
CASRKGQVTYEQYF
>.|TRBJ2-1|many|TRBV24-1
TGTGCCACCAGTGATTTGAACTTGGGAGGACGTGAGCAGTTCTTC
CATSDLNLGGREQFF
>TRBD2|TRBJ2-7|many|TRBV2
TGTGCCAGCACCAGCGGGAACTCCTACGAGCAGTACTTC
CASTSGNSYEQYF
>.|TRBJ2-7|many|TRBV29-1
TGCAGCGTCGCGACAGGGAGGGGCGAGCAGTACTTC
CSVATGRGEQYF
>.|TRBJ2-6|medium-sized|TRBV30
TGTGCCTGGAACAGGGAAGGGACCTCTGGGGCCAACGTCCTGACTTTC
CAWNREGTSGANVLTF
>TRBD2|TRBJ2-5|many|TRBV7-2
TGTGCCAGCAGCTTCCCATTAGCGGGAGCGGAGACCCAGTACTTC
CASSFPLAGAETQYF
>TRBD1|TRBJ2-7|.|TRBV2
TGTGCCAGCAGTTCTGGGACAGGGTGCCTGGACGAGCAGTACTTC
CASSSGTGCLDEQYF
>.|TRBJ1-1|many|TRBV14
TGTGCCAGCAGCCAAGGGTTGGGGGCGCGGTGGAACACTGAAGCTTTCTTT
CASSQGLGARWNTEAFF
>.|TRBJ1-1|once|TRBV20-1
TGCAGTGCTATTGGCAGGGGCGCGTCTTTCTTT
CSAIGRGASFF
>.|TRBJ2-2|many|TRBV18
TGTGCCAGCTCACCGACCTTGAGGTCCACCGGGGAGCTGTTTTTT
CASSPTLRSTGELFF
>.|TRBJ2-4|many|TRBV5-1
TGCGCCAGCGGAGCTGTAGCTCAGGGCATTCAGTACTTC
CASGAVAQGIQYF